This TCR beta chain was retrieved from a study of T cell repertoires in cytomegalovirus infection. Regarding this clonotype: Its antigen is unknown.

Study-level points and caveats: Summed public TCR beta family frequency identified CMV carriers bearing the relevant HLA.

Each CDR3 protein is one row after TCRdb ran MiXCR on the reads. The sample includes 700,000 to 950,000 distinct CDR3 sequences, about 31% seen only once; the top ten take around an eighth. The CDR3 length is 17 residues. Germline CDR1 MNHEY, CDR2 SVGAGI. Trimming took 6 bases from V and 0 from J, leaving 20 bases between them. The chain carries TRBV6-5 and TRBJ2-5; possible D gene TRBD2, 7 bases. The sample was cultured CD8+ T cells from PBMCs, taken from culture after CMV antigen stimulation. The clonotype comes from a human donor in good health (CMV status not recorded). Some clones in this sample may be carry-over from other donors' samples. The CDR3 DNA reads as TGTGCCAGCAGCCCCTCATGGGGGGGCCTCTACCAAGAGACCCAGTACTTC. Translation: CASSPSWGGLYQETQYF.